Shown below are 4 T cell receptor beta chains from a single sample sequenced in a study of CXCR3-negative and CXCR3-positive naive CD8 T cells. All TRB cDNA libraries came from 5' RACE performed with UMI labels. TCRdb reworked the 5' RACE reads into one entry per CDR3 protein, no DNA. Its listing shows roughly 41,000 distinct CDR3 sequences. The sequencing input was memory CD8+ T cells from blood. The receptors were sampled from a human donor in good health. Some clones in this sample may be carry-over from other donors' samples.

The rearrangement uses TRBV21-1 and TRBJ2-7; TCRdb indicates TRBD1, and absent DNA this call remains unverified. TRBV21-1 represents a pseudogene. CDR3 length: 15 residues. This CDR3 is CASSRGTGKFSEQYF.

This rearrangement joins TRBV4-3 to TRBJ2-2; with no DNA, the TCRdb D assignment of TRBD1 cannot be verified. CDR3 length: 14 amino acids. Germline CDR1 is LGHNA and CDR2 is YSLEER. CDR3 sequence reads: CASSHGHNTGELFF.

The rearrangement uses TRBV29-1 and TRBJ2-7; the TCRdb D gene call, TRBD1, has no DNA to confirm it. Per the germline V gene, CDR1 is SQVTM and CDR2 is ANQGSEA. The CDR3 covers 12 residues. CDR3 loop: CSVLGGSGEQYF.

The CDR3 is CASSQAGAGAYNEQFF. The chain couples TRBV3-1 to TRBJ2-1; TCRdb outputs TRBD2, but without DNA this stays unchecked. Germline V gene data show CDR1 as LGHDT and CDR2 as YNNKEL (reference sequence). This CDR3 comprises 16 residues.